This T cell receptor beta chain was documented in a study of T cells in Graves' hyperthyroidism and ophthalmopathy. The CDR3 covers 15 residues. In germline, CDR1 is SGHKS, CDR2 YYEKEE (reference sequence). The germline V and J ends were trimmed by 3 bases and 0 bases, with 13 bases remaining between them. This clonotype turned up a few times. RNA transcripts provided the source from which TCR beta CDR3 regions were amplified. First-round RT-PCR of the TCR CDR3 relied on the HTBI primer set. TCRdb re-called the multiplex PCR reads with MiXCR, one entry per CDR3 protein. There are some 490,000 distinct CDR3 sequences in the sample; about 22% occur only once, and approximately 49% lies in the top ten.

Input material: blood. The clonotype comes from a woman aged 65 to 85 with Graves' ophthalmopathy. This rearrangement joins TRBV5-5 to TRBJ2-7, with D possibly TRBD1 on 6 matching bases. The CDR3 nucleotides are TGTGCCAGCAGCTCAGGACAGTCGGCCTCCTACGAGCAGTACTTC. It is translated as CASSSGQSASYEQYF.